This T cell receptor (beta chain) was sequenced during a study of tumor-infiltrating lymphocytes in localized non-small cell lung cancer. Produced via immunoSEQ multiplex PCR; TCRdb's table is partial and in-frame only. The sample records more than 15,000 clones, around two thirds being singletons. The CDR3 is 18 residues long. J was trimmed by 6 bases and V by 6 bases; bases with no gene match: 16. Germline CDR1 reads SGHNT; CDR2 reads YYREEE (reference sequence). Study findings and constraints: TCRbeta sequencing showed higher T cell infiltration in tumors than uninvolved lung. Each assay used a separate piece of the same tissue. IM1 and IM2 tumors showed no difference in T-cell fraction.

Turning to this clone: The antigen remains undetermined.

The rearrangement links TRBV5-4 to TRBJ2-2; 11 positions match TRBD1. The sequence was obtained from a human donor with non-small cell lung cancer. Source material: lung tumor tissue. The CDR3 sequence is CASTSERARDRGAGELFF. The CDR3 DNA reads TGTGCCAGCACCTCAGAGAGGGCCCGGGACAGGGGGGCCGGGGAGCTGTTTTTT.